One sample yielded the 10 T cell receptor beta chains listed below, sequenced in a study of T cell repertoires in cytomegalovirus infection. No antigen has been assigned to these receptors. One entry per CDR3 protein, called by TCRdb with MiXCR from the reads. The table lists 20,000 to 30,000 distinct CDR3 sequences, approximately 22% of them singletons, with over 80% in the top ten. The material was CD8+ T cells from cultured PBMCs, obtained from culture after CMV antigen stimulation. These receptors originate from a human donor in good health (CMV status not recorded). Some clones in this sample may be carry-over from other donors' samples.

The gene calls are TRBV7-2 and TRBJ2-7; 10 nucleotides align to TRBD2. Germline assignment: CDR1 SGHTA and CDR2 FQGNSA. J was trimmed by 1 base and V by 4 bases; bases with no gene match: 4. The CDR3 consists of 15 residues. The CDR3 region is CASSSGLAASYEQYF. CDR3 nucleotide sequence: TGTGCCAGCAGCTCCGGACTAGCGGCTTCCTACGAGCAGTACTTC.

The chain has TRBV3-1 and TRBJ1-6; D unresolved. This CDR3 spans 15 amino acids. Germline assignment: CDR1 LGHDT and CDR2 YNNKEL (reference sequence). The V and J ends lost 0 bases and 4 bases respectively, with 7 bases between them. The CDR3 is CASSQDPGYNSPLHF. The CDR3 nucleotides read TGTGCCAGCAGCCAAGATCCCGGTTATAATTCACCCCTCCACTTT. The full variable domain, with the rest looked up from reference TRBV3-1 and TRBJ1-6, is DTAVSQTPKYLVTQMGNDKSIKCEQNLGHDTMYWYKQDSKKFLKIMFSYNNKELIINETVPNRFSPKSPDKAHLNLHINSLELGDSAVYFCASSQDPGYNSPLHFGNGTRLTVT.

This clonotype was observed at least ten times. The chain joins TRBV11-2 to TRBJ2-1; TRBD2 is a possible D gene (5 bases). The germline gives CDR1 SGHAT, CDR2 FQNNGV. This CDR3 comprises 12 residues. V lost 5 bases, J lost 7 bases, and 9 bases lay in between. The CDR3 here is CASSPDLNEQFF. The CDR3 nucleotides are TGTGCCAGCAGCCCGGACTTGAATGAGCAGTTCTTC.

This sequence joins TRBV29-1 and TRBJ2-2; D gene uncertain. The germline V gene has CDR1 SQVTM and CDR2 ANQGSEA. This CDR3 spans 9 amino acids. Trimming stripped 7 bases from V and 7 bases from J, with 4 bases between. The CDR3 is CSGSGELFF. CDR3 sequence (DNA): TGCAGCGGGAGCGGGGAGCTGTTTTTT.

This clonotype was found many times. The chain uses TRBV7-9 and TRBJ2-5, with D maybe TRBD1 (5 bases). CDR1 SEHNR and CDR2 FQNEAQ come from the germline V gene (reference sequence). Trimming cost V 1 base and J 4 bases, with 13 bases left between them. This CDR3 spans 15 amino acids. The CDR3 region has the DNA TGTGCCAGCAGCTTAGTACACCGGACAAGAGAGACCCAGTACTTC. It specifies CASSLVHRTRETQYF.

The V call is TRBV7-9, the J call TRBJ1-6; D call uncertain. CDR3 size: 9 residues. The ends were cut back, 5 bases at V and 13 bases at J, with 3 bases in the middle. The germline V gene encodes CDR1 SEHNR and CDR2 FQNEAQ (reference sequence). The CDR3 DNA reads as TGTGCCAGCAGCCCCCCCCTCCACTTT. Protein: CASSPPLHF.

As regards this clonotype: A much larger clone sits a single nucleotide away, making a read error possible. The J gene is TRBJ1-1, the V gene TRBV7-2; a weak D match, TRBD1 (5 bases). Germline V lookup: CDR1 SGHTA, CDR2 FQGNSA. This CDR3 has 15 residues. The CDR3 DNA follows: TGTGCCAGCAGCTTTTTTGCGGGGCTGAACACTAAAGCTTTCTTT. Translating gives CASSFFAGLNTKAFF.

In nucleotides, the CDR3 is TGTGCCAGCAGCTTAACACCCGGGGGACTGGGTGAAAAACTGTTTTTT. Residues: CASSLTPGGLGEKLFF. The rearrangement links TRBV7-3 to TRBJ1-4; possibly TRBD1 for D (5 bases). Germline loops: CDR1 SGHTA, CDR2 FQGTGA. The V end lost 0 bases, the J end lost 7 bases, and 15 bases lay between the germline ends. The CDR3 has 16 residues.

This clonotype was found once. V gene TRBV6-5 combines with J gene TRBJ2-7; no definite D call. This CDR3 has 13 amino acids. The V and J ends lost 6 bases and 7 bases respectively, with 16 bases between them. The V gene's germline CDR1 is MNHEY and CDR2 SVGAGI. Written as DNA, the CDR3 is TGTGCCAGCAGGCCCTTCGCGGCTGGAGAGCAGTACTTC. Its translation: CASRPFAAGEQYF.

This clonotype was detected many times. V is TRBV7-2 and J is TRBJ2-7; 12 bases are shared with TRBD2. Germline trimming cut 3 bases from V and 5 bases from J; bases unmatched to any gene: 8. Germline CDR1 and CDR2: SGHTA and FQGNSA. The CDR3 sequence is 16 residues long. The CDR3 nucleotides read TGTGCCAGCAGCTTCCCTAGCGGGGGGGCCGAGCACGAGCAGTACTTC. Translated: CASSFPSGGAEHEQYF.